This passage covers 18 T cell receptor beta chains from one sample sequenced in a study of blood T cell repertoires in COVID-19. Sequencing was performed with immunoSEQ multiplex PCR; in TCRdb, only in-frame clones are kept and a portion is missing. Of around 280,000 clones listed, roughly 86% are singletons. Sequencing was carried out using peripheral blood. The receptors originated from a man between 65 and 85 years old with acute or convalescent COVID-19.

The V gene is TRBV11-2, the J gene TRBJ2-7; possible D gene TRBD1, 6 bases. V was pared by 6 bases and J by 6 bases, with 18 bases between. The CDR3 contains 14 residues. The germline CDR1 and CDR2 sequences are SGHAT and FQNNGV. The CDR3 bases are TGTGCCAGCAGATGGACCGGGACACCGGGCGAGCAGTACTTC. Amino acids: CASRWTGTPGEQYF.

CDR3 residues: CASSTRTSGRANEQYF. The CDR3 region has the DNA TGTGCCAGCAGTACCCGGACTAGCGGGAGGGCCAACGAGCAGTACTTC. This rearrangement joins TRBV27 to TRBJ2-7; 15 bases line up with TRBD2. Unmatched junction bases numbered 7, after V lost 5 bases and J lost 5 bases. The CDR3 spans 16 residues. CDR1 is MNHEY, CDR2 SMNVEV, per germline (reference sequence).

The chain combines TRBV19 with TRBJ2-7, with 12 nucleotides matching TRBD2. V lost 6 bases to trimming and J lost 0 bases; unmatched junction nucleotides: 3. The germline V gene has CDR1 LNHDA and CDR2 SQIVND (reference sequence). The CDR3 is 15 residues long. The CDR3 DNA follows: TGTGCCAGTAGCCGGACTAGCGGGGACTCCTACGAGCAGTACTTC. This codes for CASSRTSGDSYEQYF. The full variable domain, in which reference TRBV19 and TRBJ2-7 provide the parts outside the CDR3, is DGGITQSPKYLFRKEGQNVTLSCEQNLNHDAMYWYRQDPGQGLRLIYYSQIVNDFQKGDIAEGYSVSREKKESFPLTVTSAQKNPTAFYLCASSRTSGDSYEQYFGPGTRLTVT.

The chain employs TRBV6-5 and TRBJ1-4, with D possibly being TRBD1 (5 bases). Germline-derived CDR1 and CDR2 are MNHEY and SVGAGI. This CDR3 has 13 amino acids. V lost 4 bases and J lost 8, with 11 bases in between. The CDR3 sequence is CASSSRGYEKLFF. CDR3 coding DNA: TGTGCCAGCAGTTCAAGGGGATACGAAAAACTGTTTTTT.

A remark on this clone: At one end, the junction sequence differs from germline, possibly due to a read error. The chain uses TRBV30 and TRBJ2-3; perhaps TRBD2 as D (5 bases). The CDR3 is 17 amino acids. Looked up from germline, CDR1 is GTSNPN and CDR2 is SVGIG (reference sequence). CDR3 bases: TGTGCCTGGAGTCCCTCCCGGACTGGCGAGAGTACAGTTACGCAGTATTTT. Its protein product is CAWSPSRTGESTVTQYF.

The rearrangement links TRBV28 to TRBJ2-7; 8 bases are a match to TRBD2. This CDR3 is 16 amino acids long. Germline V gives CDR1 MDHEN, CDR2 SYDVKM. Trimming at V came to 6 bases and at J to 3 bases, leaving 13 bases not matched to a gene. The CDR3 is CASSPSGGRILYEQYF. DNA of the CDR3: TGTGCCAGCAGCCCTAGCGGCGGGAGGATCCTCTACGAGCAGTACTTC.

The gene calls are TRBV7-6 and TRBJ2-7; possible D gene TRBD2, 6 bases. The CDR3 is 12 amino acids. Germline V gene data show CDR1 as SGHVS and CDR2 as FNYEAQ. V shed 0 bases and J shed 6 bases, with 6 bases lying between them. The CDR3 region is CASSLAGGEQYF. In DNA form, the CDR3 reads TGTGCCAGCAGCTTAGCCGGGGGCGAGCAGTACTTC.

The chain uses TRBV15 and TRBJ2-7; 11 positions agree with TRBD2. The V and J ends lost 3 bases and 6 bases, in that order; junction bases with no gene match: 7. Germline CDR1 is LNHNV and CDR2 is YYDKDF (reference sequence). This CDR3 comprises 15 residues. The CDR3 bases are TGTGCCACCAGCAGGGAACTAGCGGGAGTTTCCGAGCAGTACTTC. This codes for CATSRELAGVSEQYF.

This clone appeared a single time. The rearrangement joins TRBV7-9 to TRBJ2-1, with D possibly matching TRBD1 (5 bases). V was pared by 0 bases and J by 15 bases, with 12 bases between. This CDR3 is 12 amino acids long. Germline CDR1 is SEHNR and CDR2 is FQNEAQ (reference sequence). This CDR3 is CASSLALQGTFF. The CDR3 bases are TGTGCCAGCAGCTTAGCGTTGCAGGGCACGTTCTTC. Looking up the rest from reference TRBV7-9 and TRBJ2-1 gives the full variable domain: DTGVSQNPRHKITKRGQNVTFRCDPISEHNRLYWYRQTLGQGPEFLTYFQNEAQLEKSRLLSDRFSAERPKGSFSTLEIQRTEQGDSAMYLCASSLALQGTFFGPGTRLTVL.

V gene TRBV21-1 combines with J gene TRBJ2-1; no check of the table's D call, TRBD2, against the DNA was made. TRBV21-1 is a documented pseudogene. The CDR3 contains 17 residues. The CDR3 is CASSLGVAGLPYNEQFF. Written as DNA, the CDR3 is TGTGCCAGCAGCCTCGGGGTAGCGGGACTTCCCTACAATGAGCAGTTCTTC.

This clone has only one observation. V usage is TRBV19 and J usage is TRBJ1-5, with TRBD1 as a possible D gene (5 bases). Trimming left V 7 bases short and J 0 bases short, with 10 bases between. Germline-derived CDR1 and CDR2 are LNHDA and SQIVND (reference sequence). There are 14 residues in the CDR3. The CDR3 DNA sequence: TGTGCCAGTACCCAGGGATTTAGCAATCAGCCCCAGCATTTT. It encodes CASTQGFSNQPQHF.

This chain joins TRBV5-1 and TRBJ2-5; 14 nucleotides match TRBD2. V lost 3 bases to trimming and J lost 3 bases; unmatched junction nucleotides: 7. This CDR3 has 17 amino acids. The germline gives CDR1 SGHRS, CDR2 YFSETQ. The CDR3 coding sequence is TGCGCCAGCAGCTGGAACGCGGGACTAGCGGGGGAAGAGACCCAGTACTTC. Residues: CASSWNAGLAGEETQYF.

With respect to this clone: Other DNA sequences within the sample encode an identical CDR3. This chain links TRBV18 with TRBJ1-1; no clear D. This CDR3 contains 13 residues. Trimming removed 2 bases from V and 2 bases from J, with 6 bases in between. CDR1 KGHSH and CDR2 LQKENI come from the germline V gene. Here the CDR3 reads CASSPAGNTEAFF. In DNA, the CDR3 is TGTGCCAGCTCACCAGCAGGCAACACTGAAGCTTTCTTT.

This chain connects TRBV7-2 to TRBJ2-2; D possibly corresponds to TRBD2 (6 bases). Germline V gene sequence: CDR1 SGHTA, CDR2 FQGNSA. Trimming removed 5 bases at V and 6 bases at J, with 10 bases between. CDR3 length: 13 amino acids. The DNA for the CDR3 is TGTGCCAGCAGCGGCCGCGGGGCCGGGGAGCTGTTTTTT. This encodes CASSGRGAGELFF.

As DNA, the CDR3 is TGTGCCAGTAGAGGAGGGATGGGGACCGGGGAGCTGTTTTTT. Its translation is CASRGGMGTGELFF. The rearrangement uses TRBV19 and TRBJ2-2, with D tentatively TRBD2 (6 bases). Germline V gene data show CDR1 as LNHDA and CDR2 as SQIVND (reference sequence). V was cut by 6 bases and J by 5 bases, with 13 bases left in between. The CDR3 consists of 14 residues.

This rearrangement joins TRBV28 to TRBJ1-6, with D possibly being TRBD1 (5 bases). The V gene's germline CDR1 is MDHEN and CDR2 SYDVKM. The CDR3 is 14 amino acids. V dropped 3 bases and J dropped 6 bases, with 9 bases sitting between them. This CDR3 is CASSFSRANSPLHF. The DNA for the CDR3 is TGTGCCAGCAGTTTCAGCAGGGCTAATTCACCCCTCCACTTT.

This clone was counted once. This rearrangement joins TRBV19 to TRBJ1-5, with no clear D. V dropped 6 bases and J dropped 0 bases, with 12 bases sitting between them. Germline V gene sequence: CDR1 LNHDA, CDR2 SQIVND (reference sequence). The CDR3 has 15 residues. CDR3 residues: CASRREENSNQPQHF. CDR3 sequence (DNA): TGTGCCAGTAGGAGGGAGGAAAATAGCAATCAGCCCCAGCATTTT. Supplemented by reference TRBV19 and TRBJ1-5, the full variable domain reads DGGITQSPKYLFRKEGQNVTLSCEQNLNHDAMYWYRQDPGQGLRLIYYSQIVNDFQKGDIAEGYSVSREKKESFPLTVTSAQKNPTAFYLCASRREENSNQPQHFGDGTRLSIL.

The rearrangement links TRBV7-2 to TRBJ2-4, with D perhaps matching TRBD2 (6 bases). Germline loops: CDR1 SGHTA, CDR2 FQGNSA. V was shortened by 1 base and J by 6 bases, with 10 bases between the two germline ends. This CDR3 comprises 14 residues. CDR3 protein: CASSLGTGGNIQYF. Written as DNA, the CDR3 is TGTGCCAGCAGCTTAGGGACCGGGGGAAACATTCAGTACTTC.